The 18 T cell receptor beta chains listed next were all sequenced from one sample in a study of blood T cell repertoires in COVID-19. TCRdb keeps only in-frame clones here, not all; method: immunoSEQ multiplex PCR. The sample has under 200,000 clones; less than 90% are singletons. The material sequenced was peripheral blood. The source of these receptors is a young man with active or convalescent COVID-19.

This chain joins TRBV7-9 and TRBJ2-3; TRBD1 agrees at 8 bases. This CDR3 has 15 residues. V lost 5 bases, J lost 4 bases, and 8 bases stayed unmatched. The germline CDR1 and CDR2 sequences are SEHNR and FQNEAQ (reference sequence). Written as DNA, the CDR3 is TGTGCCAGCAGCGAAGACAGGGGAGGACCAGATACGCAGTATTTT. It is translated as CASSEDRGGPDTQYF.

The chain joins TRBV27 to TRBJ2-2; 9 positions match TRBD1. There are 15 residues in the CDR3. Looked up from germline, CDR1 is MNHEY and CDR2 is SMNVEV (reference sequence). Trimming cost V 7 bases and J 7 bases; bases outside gene matches: 10. The CDR3 coding sequence is TGTGCCAGCACAAAACAGGGGGCGCGCGACGGGGAGCTGTTTTTT. As protein: CASTKQGARDGELFF.

The genes are TRBV2 and TRBJ1-6; D is perhaps TRBD1 (5 bases). This CDR3 is 15 amino acids long. Germline V gives CDR1 SNHLY, CDR2 FYNNEI. The V gene lost 6 bases and the J gene lost 4 bases, with 13 bases spanning the gap. Here the CDR3 DNA reads TGTGCCAGCAGGACAAGACAGAATTATAATTCACCCCTCCACTTT. This codes for CASRTRQNYNSPLHF.

The CDR3 sequence is CARSLETGQTEAFF. In DNA form, the CDR3 reads TGTGCCAGAAGCTTGGAAACAGGGCAAACTGAAGCTTTCTTT. V is TRBV5-3 and J is TRBJ1-1; D may be TRBD1 (6 bases). TRBV5-3 is designated an ORF whose function remains uncertain. The CDR3 runs 14 residues. Trimming left V 0 bases short and J 5 bases short, with 11 bases between.

The chain links TRBV29-1 to TRBJ2-7; D not resolved. CDR3 length: 11 residues. Per germline, CDR1 SQVTM and CDR2 ANQGSEA. Trimming left V 2 bases short and J 6 bases short, with 8 bases between. CDR3 coding DNA: TGCAGCGTTGAACGACCGGGCGAGCAGTACTTC. Amino acid sequence: CSVERPGEQYF.

The chain carries TRBV29-1 and TRBJ2-1; 11 nucleotides align to TRBD2. V was clipped by 7 bases and J by 9 bases; unmatched bases: 11. Germline assignment: CDR1 SQVTM and CDR2 ANQGSEA. This CDR3 has 14 residues. In DNA form, the CDR3 reads TGCAGCGCCGGGGGCCTAGCGGGAGGTGGTGAGCAGTTCTTC. Translation: CSAGGLAGGGEQFF.

This rearrangement joins TRBV5-4 to TRBJ1-2; unclear D gene. V lost 3 bases to trimming and J lost 7 bases, with 19 bases between them. Germline values: CDR1 SGHNT, CDR2 YYREEE (reference sequence). The CDR3 length is 15 residues. The chain's CDR3 is CASSSKTRSAGGYTF. CDR3 in DNA: TGTGCCAGCAGCTCGAAGACAAGGTCCGCGGGTGGCTACACCTTC.

The J gene is TRBJ2-3, the V gene TRBV6-2 or TRBV6-3; 9 nucleotides line up with TRBD1. This CDR3 is built from 15 residues. J lost 0 bases, V lost 4 bases, and 2 bases had no gene match. Germline assignment: CDR1 MNHEY and CDR2 SVGEGT. DNA for the CDR3: TGTGCCAGCAGTTGGGACAGGGATAGCACAGATACGCAGTATTTT. Its translation: CASSWDRDSTDTQYF.

This chain connects TRBV28 to TRBJ1-1; a weak D match, TRBD1 (6 bases). CDR3 length equals 15 residues. V dropped 2 bases and J dropped 7 bases, with 17 bases sitting between them. Germline V gene lookup returns CDR1 MDHEN and CDR2 SYDVKM. Here the CDR3 reads CASSLGDRDMIEAFF. DNA of the CDR3: TGTGCCAGCAGTTTAGGGGATAGGGACATGATTGAAGCTTTCTTT.

V is TRBV28 and J is TRBJ1-3; D unresolved. V was clipped by 5 bases and J by 0 bases, with 11 bases between them. The CDR3 sequence is 15 residues long. The germline gives CDR1 MDHEN, CDR2 SYDVKM. The CDR3 DNA follows: TGTGCCAGCAGTAAAACAGTCAACTCTGGAAACACCATATATTTT. Protein product: CASSKTVNSGNTIYF.

The rearrangement joins TRBV4-2 to TRBJ2-7, with 11 bases fitting TRBD1. Germline-derived CDR1 and CDR2 are LGHNA and YNFKEQ. The CDR3 is 14 residues long. V lost 4 bases to trimming and J lost 2 bases; unmatched junction nucleotides: 1. CDR3 sequence (DNA): TGTGCCAGCAGCCCGGGACAGGGGGCCTACGAGCAGTACTTC. It translates to CASSPGQGAYEQYF.

The V call is TRBV19, the J call TRBJ2-1; 7 bases align to TRBD2. J was trimmed by 4 bases and V by 6 bases; bases with no gene match: 3. This CDR3 region has 13 residues. Germline assignment: CDR1 LNHDA and CDR2 SQIVND (reference sequence). The CDR3 nucleotides read TGTGCCAGTAGCCCGGGACTATACAATGAGCAGTTCTTC. It specifies CASSPGLYNEQFF.

This sequence joins TRBV7-9 and TRBJ2-3, with D uncertain. The V end lost 5 bases, the J end lost 6 bases, and 12 bases lay between the germline ends. The germline gives CDR1 SEHNR, CDR2 FQNEAQ (reference sequence). The CDR3 runs 13 residues. This CDR3 reads CASSLRSEDTQYF. The CDR3 coding sequence is TGTGCCAGCAGCCTCCGGTCCGAGGATACGCAGTATTTT.

The rearrangement uses TRBV6-6 and TRBJ1-1; TRBD1 might be the D (6 bases). The CDR3 covers 14 residues. The germline V gene encodes CDR1 MNHNY and CDR2 SVGAGI (reference sequence). The germline V and J ends were trimmed by 3 bases and 5 bases, with 13 bases remaining between them. Written as DNA, the CDR3 is TGTGCCAGCAGTTATGGGCAGGGGAAAACTGAAGCTTTCTTT. It yields the protein CASSYGQGKTEAFF.

The chain uses TRBV9 and TRBJ1-5; D may be TRBD1 (6 bases). Germline V lookup: CDR1 SGDLS, CDR2 YYNGEE. The V end lost 4 bases, the J end lost 0 bases, and 11 bases lay between the germline ends. The CDR3 length is 15 residues. Written as DNA, the CDR3 is TGTGCCAGCAGCCTTACAGGGAATAGCAATCAGCCCCAGCATTTT. It codes for CASSLTGNSNQPQHF.

The chain couples TRBV27 to TRBJ2-7, with 10 bases matching TRBD1. Germline V lookup: CDR1 MNHEY, CDR2 SMNVEV (reference sequence). The junction had 6 bases not matched to a gene; V was cut back by 6 bases and J by 1 base. The CDR3 runs 15 residues. The DNA of the CDR3 is TGTGCCAGCAGCCAAGGGACAGGGGTATCCTACGAGCAGTACTTC. Encoded protein: CASSQGTGVSYEQYF.

J is TRBJ2-4 and V is TRBV15; 12 nucleotides agree with TRBD2. This CDR3 spans 19 amino acids. After removal of 0 bases from V and 8 bases from J, the junction contained 14 bases not matched to a gene. Germline loops: CDR1 LNHNV, CDR2 YYDKDF (reference sequence). The CDR3 protein is CATSREWGTSGSSRYIQYF. In DNA form, the CDR3 reads TGTGCCACCAGCAGAGAATGGGGGACTAGCGGGTCCAGTCGGTACATTCAGTACTTC.

The V gene is TRBV2, the J gene TRBJ2-6; possible D gene TRBD1, 5 bases. The CDR3 is 12 residues long. Germline assignment: CDR1 SNHLY and CDR2 FYNNEI. V lost 7 bases and J lost 4, with 5 bases in between. The CDR3 reads CASTGGANVLTF. The CDR3 DNA follows: TGTGCCAGCACAGGGGGGGCCAACGTCCTGACTTTC.